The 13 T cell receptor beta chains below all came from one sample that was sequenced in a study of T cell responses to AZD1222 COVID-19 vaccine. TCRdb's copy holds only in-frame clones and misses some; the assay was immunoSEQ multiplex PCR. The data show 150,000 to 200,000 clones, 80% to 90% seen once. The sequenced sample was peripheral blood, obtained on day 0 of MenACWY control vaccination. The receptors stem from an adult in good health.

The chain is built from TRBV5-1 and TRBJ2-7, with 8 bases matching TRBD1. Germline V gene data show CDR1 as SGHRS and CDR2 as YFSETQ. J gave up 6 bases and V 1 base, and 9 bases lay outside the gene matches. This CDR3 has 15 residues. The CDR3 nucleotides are TGCGCCAGCAGCTTGATGGCAGGGGGCGCGTCCGAGCAGTACTTC. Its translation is CASSLMAGGASEQYF.

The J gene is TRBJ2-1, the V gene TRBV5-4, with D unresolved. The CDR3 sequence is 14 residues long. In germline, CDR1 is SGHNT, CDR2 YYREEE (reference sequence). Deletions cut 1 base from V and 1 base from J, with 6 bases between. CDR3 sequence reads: CASSLTQSYNEQFF. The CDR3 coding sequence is TGTGCCAGCAGCTTGACGCAGTCCTACAATGAGCAGTTCTTC.

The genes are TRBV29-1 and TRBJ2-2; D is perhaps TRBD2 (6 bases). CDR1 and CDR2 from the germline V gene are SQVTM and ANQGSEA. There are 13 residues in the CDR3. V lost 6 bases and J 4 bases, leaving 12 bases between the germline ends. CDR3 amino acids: CSVGGLSTGELFF. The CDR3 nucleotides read TGCAGCGTGGGGGGTCTCTCCACCGGGGAGCTGTTTTTT.

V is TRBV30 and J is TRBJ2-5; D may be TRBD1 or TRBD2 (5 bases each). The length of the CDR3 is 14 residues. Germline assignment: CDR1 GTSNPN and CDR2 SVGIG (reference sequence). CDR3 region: CAWGTGTVQETQYF. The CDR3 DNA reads TGTGCGTGGGGTACGGGGACGGTCCAAGAGACCCAGTACTTC.

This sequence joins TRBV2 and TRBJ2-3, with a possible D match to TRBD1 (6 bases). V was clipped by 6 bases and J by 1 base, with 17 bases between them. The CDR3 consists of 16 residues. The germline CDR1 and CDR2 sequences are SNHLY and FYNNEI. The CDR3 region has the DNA TGTGCCAGCAGAGAAAGTAGGTCAGGGGGCACAGATACGCAGTATTTT. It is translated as CASRESRSGGTDTQYF.

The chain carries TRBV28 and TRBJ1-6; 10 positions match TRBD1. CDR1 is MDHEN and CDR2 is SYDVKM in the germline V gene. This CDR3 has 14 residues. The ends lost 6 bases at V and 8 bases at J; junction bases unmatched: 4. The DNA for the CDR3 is TGTGCCAGCAGGAGGACAGGGGGAGATTCACCCCTCCACTTT. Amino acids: CASRRTGGDSPLHF.

The CDR3: CASSEWGPKEAFF. For the CDR3, the DNA is TGTGCCAGCAGTGAATGGGGCCCAAAGGAAGCTTTCTTT. The V call is TRBV2, the J call TRBJ1-1, with D perhaps matching TRBD1 (5 bases). In germline, CDR1 is SNHLY, CDR2 FYNNEI. The CDR3 sequence is 13 residues long. The germline V and J ends were trimmed by 2 bases and 8 bases, with 12 bases remaining between them.

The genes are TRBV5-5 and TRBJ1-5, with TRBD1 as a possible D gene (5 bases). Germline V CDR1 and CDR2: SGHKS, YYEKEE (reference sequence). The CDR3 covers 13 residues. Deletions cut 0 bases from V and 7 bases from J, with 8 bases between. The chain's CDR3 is CASSLAKGQPQHF. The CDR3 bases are TGTGCCAGCAGCTTGGCAAAGGGGCAGCCCCAGCATTTT.

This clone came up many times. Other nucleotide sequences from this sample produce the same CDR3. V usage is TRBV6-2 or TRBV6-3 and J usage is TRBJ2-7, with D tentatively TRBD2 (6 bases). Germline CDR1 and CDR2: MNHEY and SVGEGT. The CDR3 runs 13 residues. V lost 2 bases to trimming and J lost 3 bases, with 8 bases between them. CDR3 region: CASSYGTYYEQYF. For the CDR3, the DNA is TGTGCCAGCAGTTACGGGACTTACTACGAGCAGTACTTC.

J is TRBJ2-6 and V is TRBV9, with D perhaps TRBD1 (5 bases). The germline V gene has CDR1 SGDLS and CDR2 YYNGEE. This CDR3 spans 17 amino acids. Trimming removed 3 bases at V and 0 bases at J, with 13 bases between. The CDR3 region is CASSATLRVSGANVLTF. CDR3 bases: TGTGCCAGCAGCGCTACACTCAGGGTCTCTGGGGCCAACGTCCTGACTTTC.

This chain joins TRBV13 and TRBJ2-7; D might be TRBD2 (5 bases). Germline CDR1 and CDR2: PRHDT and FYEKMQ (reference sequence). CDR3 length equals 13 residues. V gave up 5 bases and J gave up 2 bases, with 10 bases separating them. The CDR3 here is CASSRRGTYEQYF. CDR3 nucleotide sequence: TGTGCCAGCAGCCGTCGGGGTACCTACGAGCAGTACTTC.

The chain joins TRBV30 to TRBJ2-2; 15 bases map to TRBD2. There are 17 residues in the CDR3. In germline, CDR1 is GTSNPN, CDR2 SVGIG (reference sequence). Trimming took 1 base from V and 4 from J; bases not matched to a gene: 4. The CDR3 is CAWSGTSGRASTGELFF. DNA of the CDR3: TGTGCCTGGAGTGGGACTAGCGGGAGGGCCTCCACCGGGGAGCTGTTTTTT.

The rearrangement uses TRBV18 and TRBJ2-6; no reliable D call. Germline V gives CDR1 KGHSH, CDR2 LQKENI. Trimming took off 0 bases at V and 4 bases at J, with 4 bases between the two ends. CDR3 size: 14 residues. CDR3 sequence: CASSPPVGANVLTF. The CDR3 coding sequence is TGTGCCAGCTCACCACCGGTCGGGGCCAACGTCCTGACTTTC.